The rows below give T cell receptor beta chains drawn from one sample of a study of blood T cell repertoires in COVID-19. Method: immunoSEQ multiplex PCR; TCRdb's copy keeps in-frame clones and lacks some. Of nearly 45,000 clones detected, about four fifths appear once; the ten largest clones hold over 12%. Input material: peripheral blood. These receptors were taken from a human donor in a cohort sampled during active COVID-19. The CDR3 runs from the conserved cysteine through the conserved F or W. A D gene is named only where the DNA matches it firmly. Clone sizes are given selectively: once, few, many, or a class where the clone is expanded.

CDR3aa	CDR3nt	abundance	d_gene	j_gene	v_gene
CASSSAGTSRSYNEQFF	TGCGCCAGCAGCTCTGCCGGGACTAGCAGATCCTACAATGAGCAGTTCTTC	NA	TRBD2	TRBJ2-1	TRBV5-1
CASSESSGLYYNEQFF	TGTGCCAGCAGCGAGTCTAGCGGGTTATACTACAATGAGCAGTTCTTC	few	TRBD2	TRBJ2-1	TRBV9
CASSLAGQGKDTQYF	TGTGCCAGCAGTTTAGCCGGGCAGGGGAAGGATACGCAGTATTTT	NA	NA	TRBJ2-3	TRBV28
CASGTIAGESEQFF	TGTGCCAGCGGTACTATAGCGGGAGAGAGTGAGCAGTTCTTC	NA	TRBD2	TRBJ2-1	TRBV4-2
CASASGSTDTQYF	TGTGCCAGCGCTAGCGGGAGCACAGATACGCAGTATTTT	once	TRBD2	TRBJ2-3	TRBV4-2
CASSPPQGARGYTF	TGCGCCAGCAGCCCACCTCAGGGGGCGCGGGGCTACACCTTC	NA	TRBD1	TRBJ1-2	TRBV5-1
CASSLGQGKETQYF	TGCGCCAGCAGCTTGGGACAGGGTAAAGAGACCCAGTACTTC	NA	TRBD1	TRBJ2-5	TRBV5-1
CAISDNSQETQYF	TGTGCCATCAGTGATAACTCGCAAGAGACCCAGTACTTC	few	NA	TRBJ2-5	TRBV10-3
CASSTGTGHTEAFF	TGTGCCAGCAGCACCGGGACAGGGCACACTGAAGCTTTCTTT	NA	TRBD1	TRBJ1-1	TRBV6-5
CASSPVGGTIYF	TGCGCCAGCAGCCCTGTGGGGGGCACCATATATTTT	NA	NA	TRBJ1-3	TRBV5-1
CASSGPGQGTDTQYF	TGCGCCAGCAGCGGGCCGGGACAGGGTACAGATACGCAGTATTTT	NA	TRBD1	TRBJ2-3	TRBV5-1
CASSLGTGHYNEQFF	TGTGCCAGCAGCCTAGGGACAGGGCACTACAATGAGCAGTTCTTC	NA	TRBD1	TRBJ2-1	TRBV3-1/TRBV3-2
CASSLLGATNTGELFF	TGTGCCAGCAGCTTATTAGGGGCTACGAACACCGGGGAGCTGTTTTTT	once	NA	TRBJ2-2	TRBV7-3
CASSFPSTDTQYF	TGTGCCAGCAGCTTCCCTAGCACAGATACGCAGTATTTT	NA	NA	TRBJ2-3	TRBV5-6
CASSSRQVDEQYF	TGTGCCAGCAGTTCCCGACAGGTGGACGAGCAGTACTTC	NA	NA	TRBJ2-7	TRBV6-6
CASSIQTYTDTQYF	TGCGCCAGCAGCATACAGACGTACACAGATACGCAGTATTTT	once	NA	TRBJ2-3	TRBV5-1
CASSIEQRDFTGELFF	TGTGCCAGTAGTATAGAACAGCGGGATTTCACCGGGGAGCTGTTTTTT	few	TRBD2	TRBJ2-2	TRBV19
CASRLDRGHEQYF	TGTGCCAGCAGGCTGGACAGGGGCCACGAGCAGTACTTC	NA	TRBD1	TRBJ2-7	TRBV28
CASSLDRGVDTQYF	TGTGCCAGCAGCTTAGACAGGGGAGTGGATACGCAGTATTTT	NA	TRBD1	TRBJ2-3	TRBV5-4
CASAAGRGDGYTF	TGCGCCAGCGCGGCAGGGAGGGGAGACGGCTACACCTTC	NA	NA	TRBJ1-2	TRBV5-1
CASSLFQGGTQYF	TGTGCCAGCAGCTTATTCCAGGGGGGGACCCAGTACTTC	NA	NA	TRBJ2-5	TRBV11-3
CATSDYPQSYEQYF	TGTGCCACCAGTGATTATCCCCAATCCTACGAGCAGTACTTC	NA	NA	TRBJ2-7	TRBV24-1
CASTGRGRETQYF	TGTGCCAGCACCGGGAGGGGGCGAGAGACCCAGTACTTC	NA	NA	TRBJ2-5	TRBV6-6
CASSLAISGREDTQYF	TGCGCCAGCAGCTTGGCCATTAGCGGGAGAGAAGATACGCAGTATTTT	once	TRBD2	TRBJ2-3	TRBV5-1
CASGYSSLRTIYF	TGTGCTAGTGGTTACTCGTCCCTACGCACCATATATTTT	NA	NA	TRBJ1-3	TRBV12-5
CASSLVAGGSYNEQFF	TGTGCCAGCAGCTTAGTAGCGGGAGGGTCCTACAATGAGCAGTTCTTC	NA	TRBD2	TRBJ2-1	TRBV7-2
CARSLAAGYYGYTF	TGTGCCAGAAGCTTGGCCGCAGGGTACTATGGCTACACCTTC	NA	NA	TRBJ1-2	TRBV5-3
CASSLRPFPNEQFF	TGTGCCAGCAGCTTGCGCCCCTTCCCCAATGAGCAGTTCTTC	NA	NA	TRBJ2-1	TRBV7-2
CAWSVDRNTEAFF	TGTGCCTGGAGTGTAGACAGGAACACTGAAGCTTTCTTT	NA	NA	TRBJ1-1	TRBV30
CASSPQVVASSNYGYTF	TGTGCCAGCTCACCCCAGGTGGTCGCCTCGTCGAACTATGGCTACACCTTC	NA	NA	TRBJ1-2	TRBV18
CACGASGNTIYF	TGTGCCTGTGGGGCGTCCGGAAACACCATATATTTT	NA	NA	TRBJ1-3	TRBV6-6
CASSSSGQGAGNTIYF	TGTGCCAGCAGTTCCTCGGGACAGGGAGCTGGAAACACCATATATTTT	NA	TRBD1	TRBJ1-3	TRBV6-2/TRBV6-3
CASSSGQGPNEQFF	TGTGCCAGCAGCTCGGGACAGGGGCCCAATGAGCAGTTCTTC	NA	TRBD1	TRBJ2-1	TRBV7-9
CATSRSLAGGNTGELFF	TGTGCCACCAGCAGATCCCTAGCGGGAGGGAACACCGGGGAGCTGTTTTTT	few	TRBD2	TRBJ2-2	TRBV15
CASSKVGELGWYQETQYF	TGTGCCAGCAGCAAAGTGGGTGAACTAGGGTGGTACCAAGAGACCCAGTACTTC	NA	NA	TRBJ2-5	TRBV21-1
CASSFNPGMSYEQYF	TGTGCCAGCAGTTTCAATCCAGGGATGTCCTACGAGCAGTACTTC	NA	NA	TRBJ2-7	TRBV27
CASSEYNLIRSGETQYF	TGTGCCAGCAGTGAATATAATCTCATACGCAGTGGAGAGACCCAGTACTTC	few	NA	TRBJ2-5	TRBV25-1
CASSKALTGEVGYQPQHF	TGTGCCAGCAGCAAAGCGCTTACAGGGGAGGTAGGATATCAGCCCCAGCATTTT	NA	NA	TRBJ1-5	TRBV21-1
CASSESSGNTGELFF	TGCGCCAGCAGTGAGTCGAGCGGGAACACCGGGGAGCTGTTTTTT	NA	NA	TRBJ2-2	TRBV10-2
CASSPRGSQARLGQYF	TGTGCCAGTAGTCCAAGGGGATCTCAGGCGAGGCTGGGGCAGTACTTC	NA	NA	TRBJ2-7	TRBV19
CASSQGLTGQGEETQYF	TGTGCCAGCAGCCAAGGGCTCACCGGACAGGGGGAGGAGACCCAGTACTTC	NA	TRBD1	TRBJ2-5	TRBV3-1/TRBV3-2
CASSTGYEQYF	TGTGCCAGTAGCACCGGCTACGAGCAGTACTTC	few	NA	TRBJ2-7	TRBV6-5
CASSSLTSGRGETQYF	TGTGCCAGCAGTTCACTGACTAGCGGGAGGGGCGAGACCCAGTACTTC	NA	TRBD2	TRBJ2-5	TRBV6-5
CASSRLAGASDTQYF	TGCGCCAGCAGCCGACTAGCGGGAGCGTCAGATACGCAGTATTTT	NA	TRBD2	TRBJ2-3	TRBV5-1
CASSGAPREQYF	TGTGCCAGCAGTGGGGCACCCCGCGAGCAGTACTTC	NA	NA	TRBJ2-7	TRBV25-1
CASSPGLAGGQETQYF	TGTGCCAGCAGCCCAGGACTAGCGGGAGGCCAAGAGACCCAGTACTTC	NA	TRBD2	TRBJ2-5	TRBV7-3
CAWQGAFQETQYF	TGTGCCTGGCAGGGGGCCTTCCAAGAGACCCAGTACTTC	NA	TRBD1	TRBJ2-5	TRBV30
CASSIGGPGSYEQYF	TGTGCCAGCAGCATCGGAGGGCCTGGCTCCTACGAGCAGTACTTC	NA	NA	TRBJ2-7	TRBV5-8
CASSQELTSGRSYNEQFF	TGTGCCAGCAGCCAAGAACTAACTAGCGGGAGGTCATACAATGAGCAGTTCTTC	NA	TRBD2	TRBJ2-1	TRBV3-1/TRBV3-2
CASSPPGQETQYF	TGTGCCAGCAGCCCCCCGGGGCAAGAGACCCAGTACTTC	once	NA	TRBJ2-5	TRBV11-3
CASSPRTGMNTEAFF	TGTGCCAGCAGCCCGCGGACAGGGATGAACACTGAAGCTTTCTTT	NA	TRBD1	TRBJ1-1	TRBV3-1/TRBV3-2
CASSLLQGTVEQYF	TGTGCCAGCAGCCTCTTGCAGGGGACAGTCGAGCAGTACTTC	NA	TRBD1	TRBJ2-7	TRBV7-9
CASRGRGDSGNTIYF	TGTGCCAGTAGGGGCAGGGGTGACTCTGGAAACACCATATATTTT	few	NA	TRBJ1-3	TRBV19
CASSLTTGTGANVLTF	TGTGCCAGCAGCTTAACGACAGGGACTGGGGCCAACGTCCTGACTTTC	NA	TRBD1	TRBJ2-6	TRBV7-2
CASRGGGQTQYF	TGTGCCAGTAGGGGCGGGGGACAGACCCAGTACTTC	NA	TRBD2	TRBJ2-5	TRBV28
CASSLGAFTDTQYF	TGCGCCAGCAGCTTGGGGGCCTTCACAGATACGCAGTATTTT	many	NA	TRBJ2-3	TRBV5-1
CASHKQGQGVPFGANVLTF	TGTGCCAGTCACAAGCAGGGACAGGGGGTTCCCTTTGGGGCCAACGTCCTGACTTTC	NA	TRBD1	TRBJ2-6	TRBV19